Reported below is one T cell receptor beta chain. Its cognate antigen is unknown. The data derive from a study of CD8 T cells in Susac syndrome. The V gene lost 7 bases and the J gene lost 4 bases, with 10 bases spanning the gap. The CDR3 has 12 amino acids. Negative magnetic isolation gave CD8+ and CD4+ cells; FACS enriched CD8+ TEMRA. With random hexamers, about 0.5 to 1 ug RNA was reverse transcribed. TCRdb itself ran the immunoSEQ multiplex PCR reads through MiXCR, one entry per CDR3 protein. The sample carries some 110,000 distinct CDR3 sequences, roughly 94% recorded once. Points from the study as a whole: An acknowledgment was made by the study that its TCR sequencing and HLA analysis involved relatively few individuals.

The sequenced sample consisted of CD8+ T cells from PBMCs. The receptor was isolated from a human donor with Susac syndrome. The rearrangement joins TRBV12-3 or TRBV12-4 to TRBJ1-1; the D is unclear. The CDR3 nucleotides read TGTGCCAGCACCCCGAGGGTCACTGAAGCTTTCTTT. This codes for CASTPRVTEAFF.